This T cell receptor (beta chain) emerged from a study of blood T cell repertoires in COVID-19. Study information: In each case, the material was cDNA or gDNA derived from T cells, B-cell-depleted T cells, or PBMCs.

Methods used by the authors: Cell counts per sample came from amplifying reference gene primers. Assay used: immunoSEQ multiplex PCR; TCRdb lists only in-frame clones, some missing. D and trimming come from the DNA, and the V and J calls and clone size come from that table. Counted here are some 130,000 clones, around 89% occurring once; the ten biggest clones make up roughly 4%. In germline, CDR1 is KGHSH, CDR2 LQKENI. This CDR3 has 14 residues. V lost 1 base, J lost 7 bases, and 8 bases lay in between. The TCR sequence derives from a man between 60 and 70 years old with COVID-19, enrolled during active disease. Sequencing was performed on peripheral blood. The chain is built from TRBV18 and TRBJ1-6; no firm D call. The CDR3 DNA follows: TGTGCCAGCTCACCACTGGACTCCAATTCACCCCTCCACTTT. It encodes CASSPLDSNSPLHF.